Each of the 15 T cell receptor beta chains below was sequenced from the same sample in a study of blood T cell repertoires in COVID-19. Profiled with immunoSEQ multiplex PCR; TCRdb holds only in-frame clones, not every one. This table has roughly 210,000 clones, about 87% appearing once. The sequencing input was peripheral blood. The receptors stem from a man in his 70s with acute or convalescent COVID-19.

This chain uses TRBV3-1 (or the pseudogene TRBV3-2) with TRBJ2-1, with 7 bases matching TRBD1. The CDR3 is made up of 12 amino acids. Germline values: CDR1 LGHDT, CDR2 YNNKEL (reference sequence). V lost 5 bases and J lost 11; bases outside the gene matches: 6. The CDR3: CASSFQQGQQFF. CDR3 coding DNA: TGTGCCAGCAGCTTCCAACAGGGGCAGCAGTTCTTC.

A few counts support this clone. In DNA form, the CDR3 reads TGTGCCAGCAGCCAGACAGGGAATTCACCCCTCCACTTT. Amino acids: CASSQTGNSPLHF. J is TRBJ1-6 and V is TRBV6-5, with 7 nucleotides matching TRBD1. The CDR3 runs 13 residues. The germline V gene has CDR1 MNHEY and CDR2 SVGAGI. J was trimmed by 7 bases and V by 6 bases; bases with no gene match: 3.

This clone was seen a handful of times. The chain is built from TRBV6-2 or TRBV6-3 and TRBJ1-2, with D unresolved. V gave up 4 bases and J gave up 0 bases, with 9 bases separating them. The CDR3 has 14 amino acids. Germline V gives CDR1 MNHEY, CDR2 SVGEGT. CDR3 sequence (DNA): TGTGCCAGCAGTTGGAGGCTAACTAACTATGGCTACACCTTC. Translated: CASSWRLTNYGYTF.

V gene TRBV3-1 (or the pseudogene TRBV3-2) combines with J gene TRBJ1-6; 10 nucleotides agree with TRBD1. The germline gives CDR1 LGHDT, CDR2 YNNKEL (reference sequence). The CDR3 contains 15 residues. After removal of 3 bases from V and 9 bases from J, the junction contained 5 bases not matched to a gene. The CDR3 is CASSHGTGVGSPLHF. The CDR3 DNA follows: TGTGCCAGCAGCCACGGGACAGGGGTAGGTTCACCCCTCCACTTT.

CDR3 residues: CASSLAGQNLNTEAFF. The DNA of the CDR3 is TGTGCCAGCAGCTTGGCGGGACAAAACTTAAACACTGAAGCTTTCTTT. The chain has TRBV5-6 and TRBJ1-1, with D possibly TRBD1 on 6 matching bases. V shed 0 bases and J shed 2 bases, with 14 bases lying between them. Germline assignment: CDR1 SGHDT and CDR2 YYEEEE. The CDR3 covers 16 residues.

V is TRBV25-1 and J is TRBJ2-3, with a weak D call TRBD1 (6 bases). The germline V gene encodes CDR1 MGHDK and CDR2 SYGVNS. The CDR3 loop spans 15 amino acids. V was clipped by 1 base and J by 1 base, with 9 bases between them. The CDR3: CASSEWAGGTDTQYF. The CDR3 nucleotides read TGTGCCAGCAGTGAATGGGCAGGGGGCACAGATACGCAGTATTTT.

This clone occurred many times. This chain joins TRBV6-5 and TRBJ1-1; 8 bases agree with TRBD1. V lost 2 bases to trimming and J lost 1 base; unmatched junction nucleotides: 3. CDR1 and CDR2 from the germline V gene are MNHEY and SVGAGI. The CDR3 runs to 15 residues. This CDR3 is CASSYQTGENTEAFF. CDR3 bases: TGTGCCAGCAGTTACCAGACAGGGGAGAACACTGAAGCTTTCTTT.

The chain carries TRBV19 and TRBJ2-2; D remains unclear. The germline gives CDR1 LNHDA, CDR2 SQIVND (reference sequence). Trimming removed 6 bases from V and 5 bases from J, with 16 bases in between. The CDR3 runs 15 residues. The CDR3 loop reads CASSLGLVGTGELFF. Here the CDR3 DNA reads TGTGCCAGTAGCCTTGGGTTGGTCGGGACCGGGGAGCTGTTTTTT.

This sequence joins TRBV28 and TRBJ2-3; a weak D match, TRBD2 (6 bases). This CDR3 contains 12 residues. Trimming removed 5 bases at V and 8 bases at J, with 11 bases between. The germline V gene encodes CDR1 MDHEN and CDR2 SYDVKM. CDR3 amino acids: CASSLDYFTQYF. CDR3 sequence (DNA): TGTGCCAGCAGTCTGGACTACTTTACGCAGTATTTT.

The CDR3 protein is CASSRGQGEKLFF. In DNA, the CDR3 is TGCGCCAGCAGCCGGGGGCAGGGTGAAAAACTGTTTTTT. The gene calls are TRBV4-3 and TRBJ1-4; possibly TRBD1 for D (6 bases). The CDR3 covers 13 residues. Trimming removed 4 bases from V and 7 bases from J, with 10 bases in between. Looked up from germline, CDR1 is LGHNA and CDR2 is YSLEER.

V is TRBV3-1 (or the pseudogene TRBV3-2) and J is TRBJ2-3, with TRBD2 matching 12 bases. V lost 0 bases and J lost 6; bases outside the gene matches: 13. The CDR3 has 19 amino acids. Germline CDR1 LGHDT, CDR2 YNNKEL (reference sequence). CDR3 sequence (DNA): TGTGCCAGCAGCCAAGAACGCCTAGCGGGAGGGACCCTCGGGGATACGCAGTATTTT. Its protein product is CASSQERLAGGTLGDTQYF.

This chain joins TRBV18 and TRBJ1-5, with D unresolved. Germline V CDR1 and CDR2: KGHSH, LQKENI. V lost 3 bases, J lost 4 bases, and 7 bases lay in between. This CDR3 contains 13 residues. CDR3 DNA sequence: TGTGCCAGCTCACCTGACATAAATCAGCCCCAGCATTTT. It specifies CASSPDINQPQHF.

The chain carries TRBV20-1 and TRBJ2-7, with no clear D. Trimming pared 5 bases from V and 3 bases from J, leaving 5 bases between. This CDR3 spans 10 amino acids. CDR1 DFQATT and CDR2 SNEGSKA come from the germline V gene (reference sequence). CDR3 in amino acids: CSAGNYEQYF. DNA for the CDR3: TGCAGTGCTGGCAACTACGAGCAGTACTTC.

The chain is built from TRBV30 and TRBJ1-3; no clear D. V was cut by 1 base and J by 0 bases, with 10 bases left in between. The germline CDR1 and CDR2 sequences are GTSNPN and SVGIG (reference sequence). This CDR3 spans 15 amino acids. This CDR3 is CAWSAGSHSGNTIYF. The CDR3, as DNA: TGTGCCTGGAGTGCGGGGTCCCACTCTGGAAACACCATATATTTT. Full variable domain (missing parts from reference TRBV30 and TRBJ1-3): SQTIHQWPATLVQPVGSPLSLECTVEGTSNPNLYWYRQAAGRGLQLLFYSVGIGQISSEVPQNLSASRPQDRQFILSSKKLLLSDSGFYLCAWSAGSHSGNTIYFGEGSWLTVV.

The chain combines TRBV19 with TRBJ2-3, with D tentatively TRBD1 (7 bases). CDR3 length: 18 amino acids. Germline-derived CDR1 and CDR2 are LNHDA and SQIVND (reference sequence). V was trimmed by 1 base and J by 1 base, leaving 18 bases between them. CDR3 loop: CASSIGRGGGGGTDTQYF. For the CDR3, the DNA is TGTGCCAGTAGTATAGGGCGGGGAGGAGGGGGCGGCACAGATACGCAGTATTTT.